This T cell receptor beta chain came from a study of T-cell reconstitution after alpha-beta-depleted transplantation in children. Study outcomes and limitations: High day-60 TCRbeta diversity in some patients came from surviving recipient T cells and thymic progenitors. Several hundred graft clones that had expanded were reportedly the source of alpha-beta T cells about two months after transplant.

This sample's TCRbeta library carried unique molecular identifier barcodes. A single record per CDR3 protein comes from TCRdb applying MiXCR to the PCR reads. The table has about 240,000 distinct CDR3 sequences, roughly 25% seen once. J lost 10 bases, V lost 3 bases, and 9 bases had no gene match. The germline CDR1 and CDR2 sequences are KGHSH and LQKENI. The CDR3 extends over 14 amino acids. Of note for this clonotype: The antigen remains undetermined.

This TCR derives from a girl aged 2-10 years with Fanconi anemia, due to receive a stem cell transplant. The V call is TRBV18, the J call TRBJ2-1; 7 bases align to TRBD2. Specimen: PBMCs, collected before TCRalphabeta/CD19-depleted stem cell transplant. In DNA form, the CDR3 reads TGTGCCAGCTCACCGGGACTAAAGGTCGACGAGCAGTTCTTC. This sequence encodes CASSPGLKVDEQFF.